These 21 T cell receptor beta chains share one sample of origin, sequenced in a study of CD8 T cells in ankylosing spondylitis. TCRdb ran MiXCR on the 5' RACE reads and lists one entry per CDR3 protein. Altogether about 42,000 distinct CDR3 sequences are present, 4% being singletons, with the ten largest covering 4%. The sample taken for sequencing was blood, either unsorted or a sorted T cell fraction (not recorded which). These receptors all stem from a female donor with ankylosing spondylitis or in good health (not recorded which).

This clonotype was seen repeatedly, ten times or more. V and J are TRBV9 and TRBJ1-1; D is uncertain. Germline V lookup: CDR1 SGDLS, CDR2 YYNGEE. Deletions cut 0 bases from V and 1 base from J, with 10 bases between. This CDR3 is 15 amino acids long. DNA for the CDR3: TGTGCCAGCAGCGTAGGGGCAGCATGGAACACTGAAGCTTTCTTT. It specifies CASSVGAAWNTEAFF.

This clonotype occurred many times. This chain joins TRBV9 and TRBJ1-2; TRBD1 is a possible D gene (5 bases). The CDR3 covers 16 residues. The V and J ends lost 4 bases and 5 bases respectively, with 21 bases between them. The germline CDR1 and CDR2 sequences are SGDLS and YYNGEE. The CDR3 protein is CASSSGPGGEIYGYTF. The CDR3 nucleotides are TGTGCCAGCAGCTCAGGACCTGGGGGGGAAATTTATGGCTACACCTTC. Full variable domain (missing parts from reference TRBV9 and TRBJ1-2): DSGVTQTPKHLITATGQRVTLRCSPRSGDLSVYWYQQSLDQGLQFLIQYYNGEERAKGNILERFSAQQFPDLHSELNLSSLELGDSALYFCASSSGPGGEIYGYTFGSGTRLTVV.

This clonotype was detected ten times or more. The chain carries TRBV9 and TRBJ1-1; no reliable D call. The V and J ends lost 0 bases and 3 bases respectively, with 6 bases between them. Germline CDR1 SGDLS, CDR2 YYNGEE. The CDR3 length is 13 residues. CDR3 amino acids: CASSVEPDTEAFF. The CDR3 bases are TGTGCCAGCAGCGTAGAACCGGACACTGAAGCTTTCTTT.

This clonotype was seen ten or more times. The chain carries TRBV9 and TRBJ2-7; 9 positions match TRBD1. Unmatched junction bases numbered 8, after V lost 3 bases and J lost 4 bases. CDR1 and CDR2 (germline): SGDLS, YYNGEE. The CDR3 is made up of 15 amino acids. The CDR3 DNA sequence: TGTGCCAGCAGCGCGACAGGGGGTGGCGGGTACGAGCAGTACTTC. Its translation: CASSATGGGGYEQYF. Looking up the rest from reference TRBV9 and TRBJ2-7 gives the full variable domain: DSGVTQTPKHLITATGQRVTLRCSPRSGDLSVYWYQQSLDQGLQFLIQYYNGEERAKGNILERFSAQQFPDLHSELNLSSLELGDSALYFCASSATGGGGYEQYFGPGTRLTVT.

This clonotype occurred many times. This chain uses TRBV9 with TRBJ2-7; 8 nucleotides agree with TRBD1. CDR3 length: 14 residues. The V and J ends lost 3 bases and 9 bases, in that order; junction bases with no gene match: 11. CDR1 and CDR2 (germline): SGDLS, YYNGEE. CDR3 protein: CASSAQGVFSPQYF. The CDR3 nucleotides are TGTGCCAGCAGCGCACAGGGGGTTTTTTCCCCGCAGTACTTC.

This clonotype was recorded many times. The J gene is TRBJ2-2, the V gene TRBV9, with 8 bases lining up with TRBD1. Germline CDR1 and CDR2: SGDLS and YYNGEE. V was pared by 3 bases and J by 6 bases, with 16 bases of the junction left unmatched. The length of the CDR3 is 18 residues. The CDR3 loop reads CASSDQAAGQARSGELFF. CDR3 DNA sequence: TGTGCCAGCAGCGACCAAGCTGCGGGACAGGCCAGATCCGGGGAGCTGTTTTTT.

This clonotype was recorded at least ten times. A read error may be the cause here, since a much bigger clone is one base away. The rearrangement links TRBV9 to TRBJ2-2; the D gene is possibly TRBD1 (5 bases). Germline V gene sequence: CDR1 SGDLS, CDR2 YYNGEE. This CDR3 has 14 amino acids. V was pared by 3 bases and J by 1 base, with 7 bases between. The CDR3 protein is CASSGRENTGELFF. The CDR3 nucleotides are TGTGCCAGCAGCGGCAGGGAGAACACCGGGGAGCTGTTTTTT.

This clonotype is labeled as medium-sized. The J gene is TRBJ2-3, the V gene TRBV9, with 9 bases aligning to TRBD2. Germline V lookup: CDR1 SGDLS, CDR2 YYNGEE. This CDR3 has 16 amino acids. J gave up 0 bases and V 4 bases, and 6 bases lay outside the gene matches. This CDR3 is CASSPTSGRSTDTQYF. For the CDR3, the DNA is TGTGCCAGCAGCCCCACCAGCGGGAGGAGCACAGATACGCAGTATTTT. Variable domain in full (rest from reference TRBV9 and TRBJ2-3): DSGVTQTPKHLITATGQRVTLRCSPRSGDLSVYWYQQSLDQGLQFLIQYYNGEERAKGNILERFSAQQFPDLHSELNLSSLELGDSALYFCASSPTSGRSTDTQYFGPGTRLTVL.

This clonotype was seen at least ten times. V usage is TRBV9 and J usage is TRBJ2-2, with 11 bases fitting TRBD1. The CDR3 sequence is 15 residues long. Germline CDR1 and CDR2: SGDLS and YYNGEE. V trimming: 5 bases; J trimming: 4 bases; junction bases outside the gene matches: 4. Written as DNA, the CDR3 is TGTGCCAGCAGGAAGGGGACAGGGGGCACCGGGGAGCTGTTTTTT. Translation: CASRKGTGGTGELFF.

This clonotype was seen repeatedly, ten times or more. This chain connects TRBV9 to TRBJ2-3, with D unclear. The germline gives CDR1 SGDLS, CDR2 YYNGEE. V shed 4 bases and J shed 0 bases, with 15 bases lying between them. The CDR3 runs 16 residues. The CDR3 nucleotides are TGTGCCAGCAGCCCCCTCCACGGCCGTAGCACAGATACGCAGTATTTT. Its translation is CASSPLHGRSTDTQYF. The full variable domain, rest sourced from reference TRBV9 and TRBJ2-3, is DSGVTQTPKHLITATGQRVTLRCSPRSGDLSVYWYQQSLDQGLQFLIQYYNGEERAKGNILERFSAQQFPDLHSELNLSSLELGDSALYFCASSPLHGRSTDTQYFGPGTRLTVL.

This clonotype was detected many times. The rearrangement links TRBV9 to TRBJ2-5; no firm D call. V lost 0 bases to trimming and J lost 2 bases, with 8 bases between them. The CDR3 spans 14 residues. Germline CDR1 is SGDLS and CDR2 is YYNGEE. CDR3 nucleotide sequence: TGTGCCAGCAGCGTAGGAAACAGACAAGAGACCCAGTACTTC. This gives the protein CASSVGNRQETQYF.

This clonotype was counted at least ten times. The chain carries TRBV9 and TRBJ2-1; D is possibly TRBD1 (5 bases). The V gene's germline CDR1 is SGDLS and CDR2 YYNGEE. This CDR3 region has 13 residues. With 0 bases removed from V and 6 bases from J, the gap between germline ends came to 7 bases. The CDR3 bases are TGTGCCAGCAGCGTAGTGCAGGGCAATGAGCAGTTCTTC. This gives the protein CASSVVQGNEQFF.

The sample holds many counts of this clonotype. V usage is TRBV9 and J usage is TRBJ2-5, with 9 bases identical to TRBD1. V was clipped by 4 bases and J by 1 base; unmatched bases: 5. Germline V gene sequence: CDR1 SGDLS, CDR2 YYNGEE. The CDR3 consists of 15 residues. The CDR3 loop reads CASSTGTGTQETQYF. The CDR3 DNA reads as TGTGCCAGCAGCACCGGGACAGGGACCCAAGAGACCCAGTACTTC.

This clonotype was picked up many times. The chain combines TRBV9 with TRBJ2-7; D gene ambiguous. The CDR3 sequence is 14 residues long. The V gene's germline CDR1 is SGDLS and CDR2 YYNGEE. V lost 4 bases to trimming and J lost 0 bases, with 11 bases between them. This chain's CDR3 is CASSPDTRSYEQYF. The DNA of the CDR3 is TGTGCCAGCAGCCCAGACACCCGCTCCTACGAGCAGTACTTC.

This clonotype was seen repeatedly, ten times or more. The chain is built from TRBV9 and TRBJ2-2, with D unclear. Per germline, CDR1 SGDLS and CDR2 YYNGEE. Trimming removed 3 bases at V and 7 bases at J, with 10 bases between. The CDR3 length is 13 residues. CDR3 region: CASSAVLSGELFF. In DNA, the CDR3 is TGTGCCAGCAGCGCCGTACTGAGCGGGGAGCTGTTTTTT. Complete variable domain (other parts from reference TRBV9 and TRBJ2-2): DSGVTQTPKHLITATGQRVTLRCSPRSGDLSVYWYQQSLDQGLQFLIQYYNGEERAKGNILERFSAQQFPDLHSELNLSSLELGDSALYFCASSAVLSGELFFGEGSRLTVL.

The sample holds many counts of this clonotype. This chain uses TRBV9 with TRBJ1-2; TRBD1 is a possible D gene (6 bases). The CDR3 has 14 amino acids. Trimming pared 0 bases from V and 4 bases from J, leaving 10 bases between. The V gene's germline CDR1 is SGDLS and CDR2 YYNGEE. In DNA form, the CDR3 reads TGTGCCAGCAGCGTAGCTACGGGGGCCTATGGCTACACCTTC. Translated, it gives CASSVATGAYGYTF.

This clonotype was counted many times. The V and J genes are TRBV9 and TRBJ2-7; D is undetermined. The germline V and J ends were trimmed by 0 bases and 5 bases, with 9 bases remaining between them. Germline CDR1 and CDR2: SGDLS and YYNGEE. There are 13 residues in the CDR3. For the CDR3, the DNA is TGTGCCAGCAGCGTAGACCTTGGGGACGAGCAGTACTTC. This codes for CASSVDLGDEQYF. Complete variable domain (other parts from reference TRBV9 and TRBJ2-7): DSGVTQTPKHLITATGQRVTLRCSPRSGDLSVYWYQQSLDQGLQFLIQYYNGEERAKGNILERFSAQQFPDLHSELNLSSLELGDSALYFCASSVDLGDEQYFGPGTRLTVT.

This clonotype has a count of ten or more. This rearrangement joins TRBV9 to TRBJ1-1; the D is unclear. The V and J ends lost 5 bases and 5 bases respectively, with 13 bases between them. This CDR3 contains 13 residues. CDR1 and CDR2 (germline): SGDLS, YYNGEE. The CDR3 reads CASSWRAGTEAFF. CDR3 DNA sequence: TGTGCCAGCAGTTGGAGGGCCGGGACTGAAGCTTTCTTT.

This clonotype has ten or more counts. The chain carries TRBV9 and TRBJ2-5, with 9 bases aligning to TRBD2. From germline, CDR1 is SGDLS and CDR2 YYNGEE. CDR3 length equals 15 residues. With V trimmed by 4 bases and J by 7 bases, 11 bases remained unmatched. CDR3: CASSPPSAGGVTQYF. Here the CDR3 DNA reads TGTGCCAGCAGCCCCCCCTCTGCGGGGGGGGTGACCCAGTACTTC.

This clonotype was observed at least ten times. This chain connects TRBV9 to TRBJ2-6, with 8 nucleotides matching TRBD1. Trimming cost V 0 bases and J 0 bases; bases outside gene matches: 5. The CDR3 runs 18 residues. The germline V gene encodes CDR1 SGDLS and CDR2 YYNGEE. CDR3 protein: CASSVGTGPYSGANVLTF. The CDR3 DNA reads TGTGCCAGCAGCGTAGGGACAGGGCCCTACTCTGGGGCCAACGTCCTGACTTTC.

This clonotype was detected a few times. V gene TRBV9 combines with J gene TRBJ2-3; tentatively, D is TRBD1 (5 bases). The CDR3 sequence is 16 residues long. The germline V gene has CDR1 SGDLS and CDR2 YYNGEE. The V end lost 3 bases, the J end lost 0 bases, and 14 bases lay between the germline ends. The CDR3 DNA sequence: TGTGCCAGCAGCGGCCCCAGGGCTGGCAGCACAGATACGCAGTATTTT. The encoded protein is CASSGPRAGSTDTQYF.